The present entry profiles one TCR beta chain with its context. The antigen is unknown. The CDR3 spans 14 residues. Per germline, CDR1 MNHEY and CDR2 SMNVEV (reference sequence). Deletions cut 7 bases from V and 0 bases from J, with 10 bases between. These data belong to a study of OX40 agonist ivuxolimab in advanced cancers. As for the study in general: Past anti-PD-1, anti-PD-L1 or anti-CTLA-4 therapy was accepted, and 30% to 45% had received some.

Assay: immunoSEQ multiplex PCR; the TCRdb copy retains only in-frame clones and omits some. The sample carries some 61,000 clones, 70% to 90% recorded once. Study outcomes and limitations: Dose levels from 0.1 to 3.0 mg/kg saw CD4+ and CD8+ blood T cells expand clonally by week 6.

Autoimmune disease history or systemic immunosuppression led to patient exclusion. The investigators sampled blood at baseline, at cycle 4 day 1, and at cycle 7 day 1. This rearrangement joins TRBV27 to TRBJ2-1, with D perhaps assigned TRBD1 or TRBD2 (6 bases each). This TCR was sampled from an adult with an advanced solid tumor such as melanoma, head and neck, liver or kidney cancer. This material consisted of CD4+ or CD8+ T cells sorted from blood, taken in a trial of the OX40 agonist ivuxolimab. The CDR3 here is CASTRGPSYNEQFF. CDR3 coding DNA: TGTGCCAGCACCCGGGGGCCCTCCTACAATGAGCAGTTCTTC.